A selection of T cell receptor beta chains follows, all from one sample in a study of lymphopenia after photon versus proton radiotherapy. This table comes from immunoSEQ multiplex PCR, and its TCRdb copy is limited to in-frame clones, with some not included. The table records approximately 12,000 clones, about 85% of them present only once. Sequenced here: peripheral blood, sampled from a patient treated with photon-based radiotherapy. The receptors shown here come from a man aged 55 to 70 with pancreatic cancer. The CDR3 runs from the conserved cysteine through the conserved F or W. D genes are given only for firm matches. Size tells how often a clone was seen (once, few, many) or the class of an expanded clone, and some rows leave it out.

V gene,D gene,clone size,J gene,CDR3 protein,CDR3 DNA
TRBV5-1,TRBD1,-,TRBJ2-1,CASSSGTGVGNEQFF,TGCGCCAGCAGCTCCGGGACAGGGGTGGGCAATGAGCAGTTCTTC
TRBV6-1,-,-,TRBJ1-1,CASGVRGNSEAFF,TGTGCCAGCGGTGTAAGGGGTAACAGTGAAGCTTTCTTT
TRBV11-2,-,few,TRBJ1-4,CASSQGWLGEKLFF,TGTGCCAGCAGCCAGGGGTGGCTGGGGGAAAAACTGTTTTTT
TRBV2,TRBD1,-,TRBJ1-2,CASTRTGATYGYTF,TGTGCCAGCACTAGGACAGGAGCCACTTATGGCTACACCTTC
TRBV6-1,-,-,TRBJ1-5,CASSEGSFSNQPQHF,TGTGCCAGCAGTGAGGGGTCCTTTAGCAATCAGCCCCAGCATTTT
TRBV10-1,TRBD2,once,TRBJ2-1,CASSTSGGALDEQFF,TGCGCCAGCAGTACTAGCGGGGGGGCCCTGGATGAGCAGTTCTTC
TRBV5-6,TRBD1,-,TRBJ1-2,CASSHGFRDRASGYTF,TGTGCCAGCAGCCACGGGTTCCGGGACAGGGCCTCTGGCTACACCTTC
TRBV5-1,TRBD2,-,TRBJ2-1,CASSLVPSGGLYNEQFF,TGCGCCAGCAGCTTGGTTCCTAGCGGGGGGCTGTACAATGAGCAGTTCTTC
TRBV5-4,TRBD2,-,TRBJ2-3,CASSLDLSGGSDTQYF,TGTGCCAGCAGCTTGGATCTTAGCGGGGGATCAGATACGCAGTATTTT
TRBV7-2,-,few,TRBJ2-2,CASSLAGTGELFF,TGTGCCAGCAGCTTAGCTGGGACCGGGGAGCTGTTTTTT
TRBV19,-,-,TRBJ1-1,CASSIDRGTEAFF,TGTGCCAGTAGTATAGACAGGGGCACTGAAGCTTTCTTT
TRBV5-6,-,once,TRBJ2-2,CASSLYTGPHYGELFF,TGTGCCAGCAGCTTGTATACGGGTCCTCATTACGGGGAGCTGTTTTTT
TRBV18,TRBD1,once,TRBJ2-2,CASSPVRGPNTGELFF,TGTGCCAGCTCACCGGTCAGGGGGCCGAACACCGGGGAGCTGTTTTTT
TRBV4-2,TRBD2,-,TRBJ2-3,CASSQGTSGGATDTQYF,TGTGCCAGCAGCCAAGGGACTAGCGGGGGGGCCACAGATACGCAGTATTTT
TRBV7-3,-,-,TRBJ2-1,CASSLSSLARQNEQFF,TGTGCCAGCAGCTTAAGTTCTCTAGCGAGGCAGAATGAGCAGTTCTTC
TRBV10-1,-,-,TRBJ1-5,CASIRSDSSSNQPQHF,TGCGCCAGCATACGGTCCGACAGCTCGAGCAATCAGCCCCAGCATTTT
TRBV11-3,-,-,TRBJ2-1,CASSLSGSGLGEQFF,TGTGCCAGCAGCCTAAGCGGGTCGGGTCTTGGTGAGCAGTTCTTC
TRBV5-6,-,-,TRBJ1-3,CASSPFYARSGYTIYF,TGTGCCAGCAGCCCCTTTTACGCCCGGAGTGGATACACCATATATTTT
TRBV29-1,-,-,TRBJ1-1,CSGGAGWAMNTEAFF,TGCAGCGGGGGGGCAGGTTGGGCGATGAACACTGAAGCTTTCTTT
TRBV25-1,-,-,TRBJ1-1,CASSEGAWNTEAFF,TGTGCCAGCAGTGAGGGAGCTTGGAACACTGAAGCTTTCTTT
TRBV7-3,-,-,TRBJ2-2,CASSLSGAGGELFF,TGTGCCAGCAGCTTAAGCGGGGCGGGCGGGGAGCTGTTTTTT
TRBV18,TRBD1,once,TRBJ1-5,CASSPITGDRQSQHF,TGTGCCAGCTCACCAATCACAGGGGACCGCCAGTCCCAGCATTTT
TRBV6-6,TRBD1,once,TRBJ2-7,CASSYSFRTGPYEQYF,TGTGCCAGCAGTTACTCATTCCGGACAGGGCCCTACGAGCAGTACTTC
TRBV5-1,-,-,TRBJ2-3,CASSLALAGSSTDTQYF,TGCGCCAGCAGCTTGGCTCTGGCGGGTTCGAGCACAGATACGCAGTATTTT
TRBV2,TRBD1,few,TRBJ1-6,CASSGTGGNNSPLHF,TGTGCCAGCAGTGGGACAGGGGGTAATAATTCACCCCTCCACTTT
TRBV7-2,-,-,TRBJ2-3,CASSLAIRVVTDTQYF,TGTGCCAGCAGCTTAGCTATTCGTGTGGTCACAGATACGCAGTATTTT
TRBV10-1,-,-,TRBJ2-1,CASSQGWGEQFF,TGCGCCAGCAGTCAGGGTTGGGGTGAGCAGTTCTTC
TRBV5-8,-,-,TRBJ2-7,CASSEKTRVSREQYF,TGTGCCAGCAGCGAAAAAACACGGGTCAGCCGCGAGCAGTACTTC
TRBV15,-,once,TRBJ1-3,CATSREYLSGNTIYF,TGTGCCACCAGCAGAGAGTACCTCTCTGGAAACACCATATATTTT
TRBV6-6,TRBD1,-,TRBJ2-1,CASSYPGQGAIRGQFF,TGTGCCAGCAGTTACCCCGGACAGGGGGCAATTCGGGGGCAGTTCTTC
TRBV30,TRBD2,-,TRBJ2-7,CACAGLAGGNEQYF,TGTGCCTGTGCGGGACTAGCGGGGGGGAATGAGCAGTACTTC
TRBV5-1,TRBD2,-,TRBJ2-5,CASSFLAGEETQYF,TGCGCCAGCAGCTTTTTAGCGGGGGAGGAGACCCAGTACTTC
TRBV5-1,TRBD2,-,TRBJ2-5,CASSLAGVETQYF,TGCGCCAGCAGCTTAGCGGGGGTAGAGACCCAGTACTTC
TRBV2,TRBD1,-,TRBJ2-1,CASILAGGNEQFF,TGTGCCAGCATTCTGGCAGGGGGCAATGAGCAGTTCTTC
TRBV7-2,-,-,TRBJ2-1,CASSWGQSSYNEQFF,TGTGCCAGCAGCTGGGGCCAGAGCTCCTACAATGAGCAGTTCTTC
TRBV7-2,-,-,TRBJ2-7,CASSLERSRGLGTLYEQYF,TGTGCCAGCAGCTTAGAGCGGTCCCGAGGACTCGGCACCCTCTACGAGCAGTACTTC
TRBV10-2,-,-,TRBJ2-3,CASSRVSLGPDTQYF,TGCGCCAGCAGCCGAGTGAGTCTTGGCCCAGATACGCAGTATTTT
TRBV9,TRBD1,-,TRBJ1-3,CASSEPRGTGEMRAGNTIYF,TGTGCCAGCAGCGAACCCCGAGGGACAGGGGAAATGAGAGCTGGAAACACCATATATTTT
TRBV28,TRBD2,few,TRBJ2-3,CASSFLAGTDTQYF,TGTGCCAGCAGTTTCCTAGCGGGGACAGATACGCAGTATTTT
TRBV5-1,-,-,TRBJ1-1,CASSQGSGQNTEAFF,TGCGCCAGCAGCCAGGGGTCCGGACAGAACACTGAAGCTTTCTTT
TRBV2,-,-,TRBJ1-2,CASSLAGNYGYTF,TGTGCCAGCAGTCTGGCAGGGAACTATGGCTACACCTTC
TRBV11-2,-,-,TRBJ2-7,CASSSPGRGNEQYF,TGTGCCAGCAGCTCCCCTGGAAGAGGCAACGAGCAGTACTTC
TRBV29-1,TRBD1,-,TRBJ2-7,CSGENWDRGSYEQYF,TGCAGCGGAGAGAATTGGGACAGGGGTTCCTACGAGCAGTACTTC
TRBV27,-,-,TRBJ2-3,CASSLSGTNIVDF,TGTGCCAGCAGTTTATCTGGGACCAATATTGTCGATTTT
TRBV6-4,-,-,TRBJ2-3,CASSGRAGSNAAQYF,TGTGCCAGCAGTGGGAGGGCAGGGAGTAATGCAGCGCAGTATTTT
TRBV15,TRBD1,-,TRBJ1-2,CATSRGTGVPGYTF,TGTGCCACCAGCAGAGGAACAGGGGTACCCGGCTACACCTTC
TRBV19,-,-,TRBJ2-7,CATQFRGPEGEQYF,TGTGCCACTCAGTTCAGGGGACCGGAGGGCGAGCAGTACTTC
TRBV4-2,-,-,TRBJ2-7,CASSQEGRAYEQYF,TGTGCCAGCAGCCAAGAGGGCCGGGCCTACGAGCAGTACTTC
TRBV29-1,TRBD2,-,TRBJ2-7,CSAVSGGAAYEQYF,TGCAGCGCCGTTAGCGGGGGGGCCGCCTACGAGCAGTACTTC
TRBV7-2,-,-,TRBJ2-3,CASSSNPGGSTDTQYF,TGTGCCAGCAGCTCAAACCCGGGCGGCAGCACAGATACGCAGTATTTT
TRBV4-1,-,-,TRBJ2-3,CASSQIAGAGADTQYF,TGCGCCAGCAGCCAAATCGCGGGGGCCGGGGCAGATACGCAGTATTTT
TRBV7-2,-,-,TRBJ1-6,CASSPGAPGTYNSPLHF,TGTGCCAGCAGCCCAGGGGCGCCCGGGACATACAATTCACCCCTCCACTTT
TRBV15,-,-,TRBJ2-5,CATSRGGVGQETQYF,TGTGCCACCAGCAGAGGTGGGGTGGGCCAAGAGACCCAGTACTTC